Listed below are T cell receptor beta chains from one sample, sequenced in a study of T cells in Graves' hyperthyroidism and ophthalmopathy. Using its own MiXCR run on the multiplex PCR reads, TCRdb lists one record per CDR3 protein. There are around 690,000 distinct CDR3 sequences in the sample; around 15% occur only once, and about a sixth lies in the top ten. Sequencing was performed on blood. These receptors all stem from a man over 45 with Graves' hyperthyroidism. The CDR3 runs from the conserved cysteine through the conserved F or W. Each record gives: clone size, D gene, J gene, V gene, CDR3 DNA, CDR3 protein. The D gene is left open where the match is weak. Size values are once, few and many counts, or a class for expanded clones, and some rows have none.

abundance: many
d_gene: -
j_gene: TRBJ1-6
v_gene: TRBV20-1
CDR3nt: TGCAGTGCTAGAGATTTGGAGGGGAATTCACCCCTCCACTTT
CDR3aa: CSARDLEGNSPLHF

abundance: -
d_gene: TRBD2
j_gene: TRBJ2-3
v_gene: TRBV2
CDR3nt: TGTGCCAGCAGAGGGACTAGCGGGAGTCGTGATACGCAGTATTTT
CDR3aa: CASRGTSGSRDTQYF

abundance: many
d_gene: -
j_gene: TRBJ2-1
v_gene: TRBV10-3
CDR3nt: TGTGCCATCAGTGGGGGCGATCCTGAGCAGTTCTTC
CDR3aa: CAISGGDPEQFF

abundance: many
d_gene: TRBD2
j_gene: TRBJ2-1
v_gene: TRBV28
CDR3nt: TGTGCCAGCAGTTCACCGACTAGCTCAAAAGGTCATGAGCAGTTCTTC
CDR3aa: CASSSPTSSKGHEQFF

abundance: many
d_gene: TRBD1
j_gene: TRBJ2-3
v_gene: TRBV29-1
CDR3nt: TGCAGCGTCCCCGGACAGGGGAAAACTAGCACAGATACGCAGTATTTT
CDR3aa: CSVPGQGKTSTDTQYF

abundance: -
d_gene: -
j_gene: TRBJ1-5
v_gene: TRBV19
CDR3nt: TGTGCCAGTAGTATGCGGGCCGCAAATCAGCCCCAGCATTTT
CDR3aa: CASSMRAANQPQHF

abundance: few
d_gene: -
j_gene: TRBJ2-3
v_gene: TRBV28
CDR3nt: TGTGCCACCTGCAACGGGGGCACAGATACGTTGTATTTT
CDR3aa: CATCNGGTDTLYF

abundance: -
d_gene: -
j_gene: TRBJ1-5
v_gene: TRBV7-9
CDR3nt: TGTGCCAGCAGCTCAGTAGAGACGATTAGCAATCAGCCCCAGCATTTT
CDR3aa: CASSSVETISNQPQHF

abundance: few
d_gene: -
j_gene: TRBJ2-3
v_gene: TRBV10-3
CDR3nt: TGTGCCATCAGAGGGGGAATAACCGGAGATACGCAGTATTTT
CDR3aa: CAIRGGITGDTQYF

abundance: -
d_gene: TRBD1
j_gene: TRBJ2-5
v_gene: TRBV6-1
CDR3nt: TGTGCCAGCAGTAGGGGACAGGGGGTACAGGAGACCCAGTACTTC
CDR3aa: CASSRGQGVQETQYF

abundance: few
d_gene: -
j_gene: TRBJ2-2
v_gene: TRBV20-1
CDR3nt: TGCAGTGGAGCTGACGCGAACACCGGGGAGCTGTTTTTT
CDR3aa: CSGADANTGELFF

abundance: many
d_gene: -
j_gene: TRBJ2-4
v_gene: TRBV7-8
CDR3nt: TGTGCCAGCACCCGGCTGGGTGGCAAAAACATTCAGTACTTC
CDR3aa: CASTRLGGKNIQYF

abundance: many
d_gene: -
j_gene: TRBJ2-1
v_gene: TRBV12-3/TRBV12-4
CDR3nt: TGTGCCAGCAGTTTATGGCGGGGTAACAATGAGCAGTTCTTC
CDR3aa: CASSLWRGNNEQFF

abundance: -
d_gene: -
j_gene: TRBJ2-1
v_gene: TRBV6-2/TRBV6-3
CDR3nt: TGTGCCAGCAAACTCCTGGGGGGAAGGTCGGCAAATGAGCAGTTCTTC
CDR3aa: CASKLLGGRSANEQFF

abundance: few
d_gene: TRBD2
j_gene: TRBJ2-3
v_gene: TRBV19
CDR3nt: TGTGCCAGTAGCCCTACTAGCGGGAGTTTGGATACGCAGTATTTT
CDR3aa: CASSPTSGSLDTQYF

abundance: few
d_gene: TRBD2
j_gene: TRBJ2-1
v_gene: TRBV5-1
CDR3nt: TGCGCCAGCAGCTTGGCCGAGGAGACTAGCGGGAAGCAGTTCTTC
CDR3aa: CASSLAEETSGKQFF

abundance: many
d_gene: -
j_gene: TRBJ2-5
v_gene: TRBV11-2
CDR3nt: TGTGCCAGCAGCTTAATCCACTCGAGGGGGGGTGACGGGGTAGAGACCCAGTACTTC
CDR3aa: CASSLIHSRGGDGVETQYF

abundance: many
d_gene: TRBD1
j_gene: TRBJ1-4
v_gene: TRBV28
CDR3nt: TGTGCCAGCAGTTTGGGACAGGGACAAAAACTGTTTTTT
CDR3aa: CASSLGQGQKLFF

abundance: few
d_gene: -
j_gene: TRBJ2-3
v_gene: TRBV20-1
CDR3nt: TGCAGTGCCCCACGGACCTTTAGCACAGATACGCAGTATTTT
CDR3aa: CSAPRTFSTDTQYF

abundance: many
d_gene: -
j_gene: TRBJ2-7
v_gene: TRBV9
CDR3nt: TGTGCCAGCAGCGTAGGACTGGACTACGAGCAGTACTTC
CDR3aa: CASSVGLDYEQYF

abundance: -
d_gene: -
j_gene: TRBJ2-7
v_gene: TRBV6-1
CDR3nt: TGTGCCAGCAGCTCTGTAATCATGGGGACCTCCTACGAGCAGTACTTC
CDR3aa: CASSSVIMGTSYEQYF

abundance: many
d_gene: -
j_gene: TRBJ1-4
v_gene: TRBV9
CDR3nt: TGTGCCAGCAGCGTAGACCCTAATGAAAAACTGTTTTTT
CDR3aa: CASSVDPNEKLFF

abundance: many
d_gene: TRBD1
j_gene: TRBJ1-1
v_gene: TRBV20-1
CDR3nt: TGCAGTGCCCCGGGACAGGGGGCGAGAACTGAAGCTTTCTTT
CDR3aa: CSAPGQGARTEAFF

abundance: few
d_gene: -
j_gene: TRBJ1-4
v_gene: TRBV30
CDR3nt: TGTGCCTGGACGACTAATGAAAAACTGTTTTTT
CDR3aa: CAWTTNEKLFF